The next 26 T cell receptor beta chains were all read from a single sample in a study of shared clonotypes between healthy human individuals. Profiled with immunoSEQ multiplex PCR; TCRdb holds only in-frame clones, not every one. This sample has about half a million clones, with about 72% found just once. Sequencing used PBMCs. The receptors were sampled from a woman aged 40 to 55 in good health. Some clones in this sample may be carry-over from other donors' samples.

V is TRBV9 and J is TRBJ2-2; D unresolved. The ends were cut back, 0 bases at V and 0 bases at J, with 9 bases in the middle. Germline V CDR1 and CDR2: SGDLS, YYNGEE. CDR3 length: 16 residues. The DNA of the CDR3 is TGTGCCAGCAGCGTAGCCGTCTACTCGAACACCGGGGAGCTGTTTTTT. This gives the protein CASSVAVYSNTGELFF.

The CDR3 DNA follows: TGTGCCAGCAGTTCCGCTGGACAGGGGGCTCCCTATGGCTACACCTTC. It codes for CASSSAGQGAPYGYTF. The chain links TRBV28 to TRBJ1-2; 11 bases line up with TRBD1. Germline CDR1 MDHEN, CDR2 SYDVKM. CDR3 length: 16 amino acids. J lost 4 bases, V lost 4 bases, and 8 bases had no gene match.

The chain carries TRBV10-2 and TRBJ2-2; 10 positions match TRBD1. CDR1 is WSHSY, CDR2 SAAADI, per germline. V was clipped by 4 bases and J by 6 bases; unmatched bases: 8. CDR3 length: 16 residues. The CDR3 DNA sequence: TGCGCCAGCAGTGTAGGCCGGGACAGGGGATCCGGGGAGCTGTTTTTT. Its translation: CASSVGRDRGSGELFF.

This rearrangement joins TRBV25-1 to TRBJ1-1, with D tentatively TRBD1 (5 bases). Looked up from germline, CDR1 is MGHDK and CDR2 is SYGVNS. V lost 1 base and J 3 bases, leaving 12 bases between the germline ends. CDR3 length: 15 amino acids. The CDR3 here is CASSESGTGDTEAFF. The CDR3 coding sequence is TGTGCCAGCAGTGAATCTGGGACGGGGGACACTGAAGCTTTCTTT.

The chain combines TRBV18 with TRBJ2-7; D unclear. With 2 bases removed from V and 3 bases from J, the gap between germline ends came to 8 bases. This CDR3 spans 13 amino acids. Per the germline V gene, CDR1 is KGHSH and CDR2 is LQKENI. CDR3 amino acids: CASSPEAGYEQYF. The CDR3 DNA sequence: TGTGCCAGCTCACCAGAAGCTGGCTACGAGCAGTACTTC.

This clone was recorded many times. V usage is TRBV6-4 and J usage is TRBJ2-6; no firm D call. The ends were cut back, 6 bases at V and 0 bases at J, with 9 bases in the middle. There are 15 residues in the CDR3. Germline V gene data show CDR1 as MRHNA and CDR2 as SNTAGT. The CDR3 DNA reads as TGTGCCAGCAGCTGGGCCGACTCTGGGGCCAACGTCCTGACTTTC. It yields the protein CASSWADSGANVLTF.

The CDR3 sequence is CAWSDGYEQYF. As DNA, the CDR3 is TGTGCCTGGAGTGACGGCTACGAGCAGTACTTC. This sequence joins TRBV30 and TRBJ2-5; D remains unclear. TRBJ2-7 explains the end of the DNA better; the J call may be wrong. The CDR3 has 11 residues. Germline-derived CDR1 and CDR2 are GTSNPN and SVGIG (reference sequence).

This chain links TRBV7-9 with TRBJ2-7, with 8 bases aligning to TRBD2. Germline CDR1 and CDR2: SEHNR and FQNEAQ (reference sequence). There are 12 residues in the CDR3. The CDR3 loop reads CVCGETSDEQYF. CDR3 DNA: TGTGTATGCGGGGAGACTAGCGACGAGCAGTACTTC.

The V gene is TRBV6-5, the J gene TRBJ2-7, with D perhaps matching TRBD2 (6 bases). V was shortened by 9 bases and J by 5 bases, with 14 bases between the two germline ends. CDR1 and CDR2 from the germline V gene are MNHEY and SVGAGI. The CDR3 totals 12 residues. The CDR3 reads CASGGTSDEQYF. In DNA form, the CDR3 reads TGTGCCAGTGGCGGGACTTCGGACGAGCAGTACTTC.

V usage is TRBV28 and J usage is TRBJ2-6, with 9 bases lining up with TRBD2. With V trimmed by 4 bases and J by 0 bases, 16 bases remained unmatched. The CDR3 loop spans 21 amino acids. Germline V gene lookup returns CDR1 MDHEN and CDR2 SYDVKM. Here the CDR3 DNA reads TGTGCCAGCAGTTCCCCGGCGGGGGGGGGAGTGAGCGACTCTGGGGCCAACGTCCTGACTTTC. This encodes CASSSPAGGGVSDSGANVLTF.

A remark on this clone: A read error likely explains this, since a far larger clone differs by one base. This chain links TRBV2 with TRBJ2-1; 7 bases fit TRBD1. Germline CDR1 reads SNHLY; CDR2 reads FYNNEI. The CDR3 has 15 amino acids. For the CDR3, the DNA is TGTACCAGCAATCCCCAGGGGGTCGCTCACAATGAGCAGTTCTTC. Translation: CTSNPQGVAHNEQFF.

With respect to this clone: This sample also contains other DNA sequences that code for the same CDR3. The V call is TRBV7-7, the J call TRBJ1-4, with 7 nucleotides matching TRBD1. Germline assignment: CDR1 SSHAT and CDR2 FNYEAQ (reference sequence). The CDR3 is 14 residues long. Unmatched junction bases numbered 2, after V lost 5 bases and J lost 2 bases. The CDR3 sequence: CASSPGGTNEKLFF. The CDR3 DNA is TGTGCCAGCAGCCCAGGGGGGACTAATGAAAAACTGTTTTTT.

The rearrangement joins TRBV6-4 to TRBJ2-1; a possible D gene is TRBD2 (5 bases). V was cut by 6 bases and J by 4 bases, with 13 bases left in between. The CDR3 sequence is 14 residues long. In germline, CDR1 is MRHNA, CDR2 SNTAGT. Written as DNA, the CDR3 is TGTGCCAGCAGCAGCAACGGGGAATACAATGAGCAGTTCTTC. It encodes CASSSNGEYNEQFF.

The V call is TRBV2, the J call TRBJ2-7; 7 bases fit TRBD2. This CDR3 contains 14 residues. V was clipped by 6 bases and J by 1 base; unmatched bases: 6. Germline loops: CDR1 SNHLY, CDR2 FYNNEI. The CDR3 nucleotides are TGTGCCAGCAGGGCCTTGGGGGGGTCCTACGAGCAGTACTTC. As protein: CASRALGGSYEQYF.

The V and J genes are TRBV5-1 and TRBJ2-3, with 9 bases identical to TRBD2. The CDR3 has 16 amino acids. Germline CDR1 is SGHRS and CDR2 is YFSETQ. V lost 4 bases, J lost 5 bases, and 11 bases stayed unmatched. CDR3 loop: CASSQGTAGGGDTQYF. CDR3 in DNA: TGCGCCAGCAGCCAGGGTACGGCGGGAGGGGGAGATACGCAGTATTTT.

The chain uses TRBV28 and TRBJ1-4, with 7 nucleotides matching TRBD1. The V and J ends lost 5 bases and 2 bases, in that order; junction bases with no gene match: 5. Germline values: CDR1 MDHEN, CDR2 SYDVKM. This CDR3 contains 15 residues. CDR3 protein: CASSPDRETNEKLFF. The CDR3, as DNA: TGTGCCAGCAGTCCCGACAGGGAGACTAATGAAAAACTGTTTTTT.

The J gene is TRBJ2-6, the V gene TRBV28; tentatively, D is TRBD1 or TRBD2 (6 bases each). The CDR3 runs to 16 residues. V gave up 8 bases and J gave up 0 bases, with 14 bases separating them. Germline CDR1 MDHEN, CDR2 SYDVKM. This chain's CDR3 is CASRRGLSSGANVLTF. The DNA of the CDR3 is TGTGCCAGCCGCCGGGGGCTAAGCTCTGGGGCCAACGTCCTGACTTTC. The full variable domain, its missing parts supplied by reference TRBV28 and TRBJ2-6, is DVKVTQSSRYLVKRTGEKVFLECVQDMDHENMFWYRQDPGLGLRLIYFSYDVKMKEKGDIPEGYSVSREKKERFSLILESASTNQTSMYLCASRRGLSSGANVLTFGAGSRLTVL.

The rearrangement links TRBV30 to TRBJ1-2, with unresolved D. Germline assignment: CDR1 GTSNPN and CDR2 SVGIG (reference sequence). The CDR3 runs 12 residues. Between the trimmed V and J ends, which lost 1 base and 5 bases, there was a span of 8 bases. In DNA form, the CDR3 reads TGTGCCTGGAGTGGGACGGATTATGGCTACACCTTC. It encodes CAWSGTDYGYTF.

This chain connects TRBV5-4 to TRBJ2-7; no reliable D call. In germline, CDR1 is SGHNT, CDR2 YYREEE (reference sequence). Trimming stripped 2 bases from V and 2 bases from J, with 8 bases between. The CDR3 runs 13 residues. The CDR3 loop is CASSFTGAYEQYF. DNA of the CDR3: TGTGCCAGCAGCTTTACCGGAGCCTACGAGCAGTACTTC.

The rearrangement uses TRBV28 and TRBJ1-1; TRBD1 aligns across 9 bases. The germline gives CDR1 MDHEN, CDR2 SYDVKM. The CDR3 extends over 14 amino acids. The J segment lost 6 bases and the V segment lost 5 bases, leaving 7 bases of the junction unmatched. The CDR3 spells CASSPTGTGSEAFF. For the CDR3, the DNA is TGTGCCAGCAGTCCGACCGGGACAGGGTCTGAAGCTTTCTTT.

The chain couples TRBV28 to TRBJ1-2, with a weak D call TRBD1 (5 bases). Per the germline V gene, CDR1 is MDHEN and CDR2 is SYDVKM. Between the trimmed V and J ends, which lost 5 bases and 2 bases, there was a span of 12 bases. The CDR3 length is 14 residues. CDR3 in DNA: TGTGCCAGCAGTGTCGTGGGGCAGAACTATGGCTACACCTTC. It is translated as CASSVVGQNYGYTF.

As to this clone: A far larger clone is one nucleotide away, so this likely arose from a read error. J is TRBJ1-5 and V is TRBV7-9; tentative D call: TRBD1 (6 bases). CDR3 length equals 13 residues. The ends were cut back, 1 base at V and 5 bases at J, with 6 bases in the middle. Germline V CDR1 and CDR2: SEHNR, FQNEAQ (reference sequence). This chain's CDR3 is CASSLEGDQPQHF. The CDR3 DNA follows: TGTGCCAGCAGCTTAGAGGGGGATCAGCCCCAGCATTTT.

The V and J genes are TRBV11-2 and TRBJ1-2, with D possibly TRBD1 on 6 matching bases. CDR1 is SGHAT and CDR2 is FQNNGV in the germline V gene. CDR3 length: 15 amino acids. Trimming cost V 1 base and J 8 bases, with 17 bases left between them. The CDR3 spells CASSLVRGGYSGYTF. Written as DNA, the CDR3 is TGTGCCAGCAGCTTAGTGAGGGGGGGGTATTCAGGCTACACCTTC.

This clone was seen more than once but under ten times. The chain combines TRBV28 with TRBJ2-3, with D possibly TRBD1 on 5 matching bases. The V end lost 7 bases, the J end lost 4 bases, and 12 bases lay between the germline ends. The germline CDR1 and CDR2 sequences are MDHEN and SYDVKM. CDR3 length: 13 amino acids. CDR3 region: CASIRGSADTQYF. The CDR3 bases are TGTGCCAGCATAAGGGGATCTGCAGATACGCAGTATTTT.

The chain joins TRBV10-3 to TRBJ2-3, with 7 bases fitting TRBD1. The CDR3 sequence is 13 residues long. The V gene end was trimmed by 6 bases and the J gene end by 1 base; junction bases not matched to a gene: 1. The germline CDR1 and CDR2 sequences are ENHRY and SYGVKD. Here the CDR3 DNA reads TGTGCCATCAGAACAGGGGGCACAGATACGCAGTATTTT. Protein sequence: CAIRTGGTDTQYF.

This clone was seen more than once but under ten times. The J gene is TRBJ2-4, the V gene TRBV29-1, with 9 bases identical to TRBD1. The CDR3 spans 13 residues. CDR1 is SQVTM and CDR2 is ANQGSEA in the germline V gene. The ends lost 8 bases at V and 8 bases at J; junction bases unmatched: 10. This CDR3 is CSMRTGGGDIQYF. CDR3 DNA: TGCAGCATGCGTACAGGGGGCGGAGACATTCAGTACTTC.